This TCR beta chain was recovered during a study of monozygotic twins with inflammatory bowel disease. Study observations and caveats: Telling different T cell subtypes apart from each other was not possible. Lower TCRbeta diversity (inverse Simpson) was seen in IBD patients than in healthy co-twins.

Two nested PCRs, run for around 15 and 10 cycles, were applied to TCRalpha and TCRbeta cDNA. TCRdb processed the 5' RACE reads again and assigns one entry to each CDR3 protein, with no DNA. This sample's clone table lists approximately 420,000 distinct CDR3 sequences. This CDR3 is built from 14 residues. CDR1 SGHNT and CDR2 YENEEA come from the germline V gene. Comment on this clonotype: Its antigen is as yet unknown.

For every donor, one blood sample of about 2.5 ml was drawn. Material: blood. This clonotype was obtained from a human donor with ulcerative colitis or Crohn's disease, or a healthy co-twin of an affected twin (not recorded which). The V call is TRBV11-3, the J call TRBJ2-3; TCRdb returns TRBD1, unconfirmable since there is no DNA. The CDR3 reads CASSSRGPGNTQYF.